The sequence of this TCR beta chain was determined in a study of T cell responses to AZD1222 COVID-19 vaccine. Study summary: Timing groups of about 4 and about 12 weeks for second doses were pooled. Regarding the study as a whole: It was only a handful of AZD1222 recipients who were seropositive at baseline. Across the whole spike, CD4 TCRs peaked at regions 160-218 and 743-854. Repertoires were collected only later (after the peak T cell response had occurred).

Concerning this clone itself: Its antigen is unidentified.

Repertoires were generated with immunoSEQ multiplex PCR, while TCRdb's copy carries only in-frame clones and drops some. The data contain some 110,000 clones, approximately 88% of them singletons. The input for sequencing was peripheral blood, taken on day 0 of AZD1222 vaccination. The receptor's source is an adult in good health.

CDR3 DNA sequence: TGTGCCAGCAGCGTTAACGGGGCTCAGCCCCAGCATTTT. Translating gives CASSVNGAQPQHF. This chain uses TRBV9 with TRBJ1-5, with D possibly TRBD1 on 5 matching bases. The CDR3 is 13 residues long. V lost 2 bases, J lost 6 bases, and 9 bases lay in between. Germline V CDR1 and CDR2: SGDLS, YYNGEE.